This T cell receptor beta chain was sequenced during a study of CD4 T cells in relation to SARS-CoV-2 and coronaviruses (dated by TCRdb to the early 2020s). About the investigation overall: Shared crossreactive spike epitopes were mapped to their HLA restriction using patient-derived lymphoblastoid cell lines. Memory CD4+ T cell crossreactivity between SARS-CoV-2 and common cold coronavirus spike proteins was assessed at the TCR clonotype level in the study. The Adaptive Biotechnologies TCR-sequencing kit was used to sequence samples from three pre-COVID donors and the naive versus memory experiments, while other data came from Illumina-based sequencing. A different, Illumina-based TCR-beta assay was used to sequence expansion assays from other donors in the study. General findings and caveats noted by the study authors: Small numbers of patients and of tested TCRs were a limitation of the study. No donor contributed both pre-pandemic and post-infection samples, which limited tracing the source of pre-existing responses. Memory CD4+ clonotypes crossrecognizing SARS-CoV-2 and at least one common cold coronavirus spike were found in around 59% of donors. Crossreactive clones showed significantly weaker SARS-CoV-2-driven expansion than monoreactive clones, consistent with antigenic imprinting. Since the crossreactivity analysis centred on spike protein, crossreactivity against other viral proteins was not assessed. Naive versus memory sequencing indicated the assay detects memory recall responses rather than primary responses primed during culture.

This clone showed up just once. The target of this receptor is not known. Base qualities are not at hand, and no much larger clone is one base apart. Deep-resolution immunoSEQ TCR-beta sequencing was performed on DNA from uncultured naive and memory CD4+ T cells. From the authors' description of their analysis: During preprocessing, nonproductive sequences were removed, along with CDR3s that did not begin with C, did not end with F or W, or were shorter than 7 amino acids. Cultured and uncultured naive and memory CD4+ repertoires were searched for previously identified spike- and CEF-reactive CDR3s. CDR3 homology was quantified as pairwise Levenshtein distance, calculated with the stringdist R package after three terminal residues were trimmed from each end. In TCRdb, the immuneACCESS table is reduced to in-frame sequences with V and J assigned. These tables do not hold every clone; where another copy was compared, an unresolved V gene accounts for under half, and the others remain unexplained. Clone size and the V and J calls come from that table; the DNA yielded D and trimming. The table for this sample lists 65,000 or so clones; 75% to 90% of them were counted only once. The ten biggest clones cover roughly 1.5% of the sample.

CD4+ T cells from unexposed donors were collected before the COVID-19 pandemic (2011-2018). To separate naive from memory CD4+ T cells, cryopreserved PBMCs first underwent CD4 enrichment and then EasySep naive CD4+ T cell enrichment. Leukapheresis product for the unexposed donors was purchased commercially. Ficoll-Paque PLUS gradient centrifugation was used to isolate PBMCs from leukapheresis product or whole blood. PBMCs were either cryopreserved at -140 degrees C or used fresh in the expansion assay. The QIAamp Micro DNA Kit was used to extract genomic DNA from the CD4+ T cells. Via the germline V gene, CDR1 is SNHLY and CDR2 FYNNEI. The CDR3 goes from the cysteine to the phenylalanine over 12 residues. The kept DNA is CDR3 alone, 36 bases in frame from the first base. Cut back by 7 bases and 0 bases, the V and J ends lie 4 bases apart.

This chain is built from TRBV2 and TRBJ1-5; there is no confident call for the D gene. Material: memory CD4+ T cells from PBMCs. This specimen's cell subset or site label, per the study, means: memory (non-naive) CD4+ T cells. This sequence originates from a human donor in good health. The CDR3 reads CASMDSNQPQHF. The nucleotide sequence is TGTGCCAGCATGGATAGCAATCAGCCCCAGCATTTT. Beyond the CDR3, the reference TRBV2 and TRBJ1-5 genes provide the residues; the full variable domain reads: EPEVTQTPSHQVTQMGQEVILRCVPISNHLYFYWYRQILGQKVEFLVSFYNNEISEKSEIFDDQFSVERPDGSNFTLKIRSTKLEDSAMYFCASMDSNQPQHFGDGTRLSIL.